One sample yielded the 15 T cell receptor beta chains listed below, sequenced in a study of control samples from healthy donors and cancer patients. Data came from immunoSEQ multiplex PCR; TCRdb stores just in-frame clones and leaves some out. The table records about 160,000 clones, over 85% of them present only once. Sequencing input: blood. The receptor source for this set is a woman in her thirties or forties in good health.

V and J are TRBV18 and TRBJ2-3, with D uncertain. Trimming shortened V by 2 bases and J by 3 bases, and 9 bases separated the two germline ends. CDR3 length: 14 residues. Germline loops: CDR1 KGHSH, CDR2 LQKENI. CDR3 bases: TGTGCCAGCTCACCATCACCCAGGACAGATACGCAGTATTTT. Residues: CASSPSPRTDTQYF.

The V and J genes are TRBV5-1 and TRBJ2-5, with no clear D. V was pared by 4 bases and J by 4 bases, with 5 bases between. Per the germline V gene, CDR1 is SGHRS and CDR2 is YFSETQ. The CDR3 extends over 11 amino acids. CDR3 in amino acids: CASSPGETQYF. The DNA of the CDR3 is TGCGCCAGCAGCCCGGGAGAGACCCAGTACTTC.

The CDR3 here is CASTPRAENTEAFF. CDR3 bases: TGCGCCAGCACTCCTCGGGCGGAGAACACTGAAGCTTTCTTT. The rearrangement uses TRBV4-3 and TRBJ1-1; no firm D call. The V end lost 7 bases, the J end lost 1 base, and 13 bases lay between the germline ends. This CDR3 has 14 amino acids. Germline lookup yields CDR1 LGHNA and CDR2 YSLEER.

V is TRBV9 and J is TRBJ2-1, with D possibly matching TRBD2 (6 bases). Deletions cut 5 bases from V and 3 bases from J, with 18 bases between. CDR1 is SGDLS, CDR2 YYNGEE, per germline. This CDR3 region has 16 residues. CDR3 DNA sequence: TGTGCCAGCAGTGATCTGGGGGGAGGAGACTACAATGAGCAGTTCTTC. Translation: CASSDLGGGDYNEQFF.

CDR3 sequence: CAISEYGREGGGYTF. CDR3 nucleotides: TGTGCCATCAGTGAGTATGGCAGGGAAGGCGGTGGCTACACCTTC. This chain connects TRBV10-3 to TRBJ1-2, with D perhaps matching TRBD1 (5 bases). Trimming pared 1 base from V and 7 bases from J, leaving 16 bases between. This CDR3 has 15 residues. Looked up from germline, CDR1 is ENHRY and CDR2 is SYGVKD.

This clone came up once. The chain uses TRBV29-1 and TRBJ2-7; D is unresolved. The V end lost 2 bases, the J end lost 0 bases, and 8 bases lay between the germline ends. The CDR3 covers 13 residues. Germline V lookup: CDR1 SQVTM, CDR2 ANQGSEA. CDR3 amino acids: CSVEIDTSYEQYF. The CDR3, as DNA: TGCAGCGTTGAAATTGACACCTCCTACGAGCAGTACTTC.

In its sample, this clone was seen a few times. The chain uses TRBV15 and TRBJ1-4, with a tentative D call TRBD1 (6 bases). V lost 6 bases to trimming and J lost 8 bases, with 16 bases between them. The CDR3 is 14 residues long. Germline CDR1 and CDR2: LNHNV and YYDKDF (reference sequence). CDR3 in amino acids: CATRQDSGSEKLFF. In DNA, the CDR3 is TGTGCCACCAGACAGGACAGTGGCAGCGAAAAACTGTTTTTT.

This chain connects TRBV27 to TRBJ1-2, with a tentative D call TRBD1 (5 bases). The CDR3 length is 15 residues. Germline lookup yields CDR1 MNHEY and CDR2 SMNVEV (reference sequence). Trimming took off 7 bases at V and 7 bases at J, with 22 bases between the two ends. As DNA, the CDR3 is TGTGCCAGCACCCTAGTGGCAGGGCTGGAGTCTGGCTACACCTTC. It yields the protein CASTLVAGLESGYTF.

V and J are TRBV7-7 and TRBJ2-5; possible D gene TRBD2, 6 bases. Germline lookup yields CDR1 SSHAT and CDR2 FNYEAQ (reference sequence). V was cut by 5 bases and J by 5 bases, with 18 bases left in between. The CDR3 sequence is 15 residues long. CDR3 sequence reads: CASSKGAGIQETQYF. In DNA form, the CDR3 reads TGTGCCAGCAGCAAAGGGGCGGGAATCCAGGAGACCCAGTACTTC. The whole variable domain, remainder taken from reference TRBV7-7 and TRBJ2-5, is GAGVSQSPRYKVTKRGQDVTLRCDPISSHATLYWYQQALGQGPEFLTYFNYEAQPDKSGLPSDRFSAERPEGSISTLTIQRTEQRDSAMYRCASSKGAGIQETQYFGPGTRLLVL.

This chain uses TRBV25-1 with TRBJ2-1, with 9 bases fitting TRBD2. CDR3 length: 15 residues. The trim removed 4 bases at V and 4 bases at J, leaving 5 bases unmatched. Germline V gene lookup returns CDR1 MGHDK and CDR2 SYGVNS. The CDR3 region is CASSGGTSFYNEQFF. CDR3 bases: TGTGCCAGCAGTGGAGGGACTAGCTTTTACAATGAGCAGTTCTTC.

This sequence joins TRBV4-3 and TRBJ2-7; 10 bases are shared with TRBD2. The J segment lost 2 bases and the V segment lost 2 bases, leaving 3 bases of the junction unmatched. This CDR3 comprises 15 residues. The germline CDR1 and CDR2 sequences are LGHNA and YSLEER. CDR3 in DNA: TGCGCCAGCAGCCAACAACTAGCGGGAACCTACGAGCAGTACTTC. It translates to CASSQQLAGTYEQYF.

V is TRBV19 and J is TRBJ2-5; 9 nucleotides agree with TRBD2. J gave up 2 bases and V 4 bases, and 5 bases lay outside the gene matches. CDR1 and CDR2 (germline): LNHDA, SQIVND (reference sequence). The CDR3 covers 15 residues. The CDR3, as DNA: TGTGCCAGTAGTAGCCCCCTAGCGGGGCAAGAGACCCAGTACTTC. Its translation is CASSSPLAGQETQYF.

The chain carries TRBV5-8 and TRBJ2-7; TRBD1 matches at 7 bases. The CDR3 sequence is 14 residues long. Germline CDR1 and CDR2: SGHTS and YDEGEE. Trimming cost V 6 bases and J 2 bases; bases outside gene matches: 8. Here the CDR3 reads CASTAPTGTYEQYF. The CDR3 region has the DNA TGTGCCAGCACCGCACCGACAGGGACCTACGAGCAGTACTTC. The whole variable domain, remainder taken from reference TRBV5-8 and TRBJ2-7, is EAGVTQSPTHLIKTRGQQATLRCSPISGHTSVYWYQQALGLGLQFLLWYDEGEERNRGNFPPRFSGRQFPNYSSELNVNALELEDSALYLCASTAPTGTYEQYFGPGTRLTVT.

The chain is built from TRBV5-1 and TRBJ2-7; possible D gene TRBD2, 7 bases. V was pared by 4 bases and J by 1 base, with 18 bases between. The CDR3 contains 16 residues. CDR1 is SGHRS and CDR2 is YFSETQ in the germline V gene. This CDR3 reads CASSPGAGGGSYEQYF. DNA for the CDR3: TGCGCCAGCAGCCCGGGGGCCGGCGGGGGATCCTACGAGCAGTACTTC.

This chain connects TRBV9 to TRBJ2-2; TRBD2 is a possible D gene (7 bases). V lost 6 bases to trimming and J lost 4 bases, with 16 bases between them. This CDR3 is 15 amino acids long. CDR1 is SGDLS, CDR2 YYNGEE, per germline. Written as DNA, the CDR3 is TGTGCCAGCACGGGGGGTGGGGGCCCCACCGGGGAGCTGTTTTTT. Its translation: CASTGGGGPTGELFF.